This T cell receptor beta chain stems from a study of shared clonotypes between healthy human individuals. Generated by immunoSEQ multiplex PCR, the TCRdb table keeps only in-frame clones and is missing some. This sample has roughly 590,000 clones; 95% to 96% occur once, and the top ten carry about 0.11%. CD8 cells regarded as naive lacked CD45RO, were positively chosen for CCR7, and omitted terminally differentiated effector memory CD45RA+ cells. Trimming cost V 2 bases and J 8 bases; bases outside gene matches: 10. The CDR3 loop spans 15 amino acids. Germline values: CDR1 SQVTM, CDR2 ANQGSEA. This clonotype was sampled from a woman in her 30s in good health. The sequenced sample was naive CD8+ T cells sorted from blood. The rearrangement links TRBV29-1 to TRBJ2-2; TRBD2 matches at 8 bases. The CDR3 DNA sequence: TGCAGCGTTGAAAGACGGGAGGGCCGTAGGGGGGAGCTGTTTTTT. Translated: CSVERREGRRGELFF.